A single sample is the source of the 13 T cell receptor beta chains below, sequenced in a study of control samples from healthy donors and cancer patients. This table comes from immunoSEQ multiplex PCR, and its TCRdb copy is limited to in-frame clones, with some not included. The sample includes roughly 200,000 clones, 85% to 95% of them seen just once. Sequencing was performed on blood. These receptors were collected from a man aged 18 to 29 in good health.

This clone was seen once. The chain employs TRBV7-2 and TRBJ1-2; D may be TRBD1 (6 bases). In germline, CDR1 is SGHTA, CDR2 FQGNSA. V lost 7 bases and J 2 bases, leaving 8 bases between the germline ends. CDR3 length: 12 residues. CDR3 nucleotides: TGTGCCAGCACCAGGGGCAACTATGGCTACACCTTC. Its translation: CASTRGNYGYTF. The whole variable domain, filled in from reference TRBV7-2 and TRBJ1-2, reads GAGVSQSPSNKVTEKGKDVELRCDPISGHTALYWYRQSLGQGLEFLIYFQGNSAPDKSGLPSDRFSAERTGGSVSTLTIQRTQQEDSAVYLCASTRGNYGYTFGSGTRLTVV.

Note on this clone: The junction does not match germline at one end; this may be a read error. J is TRBJ1-1 and V is TRBV5-1; D uncertain. Germline CDR1 SGHRS, CDR2 YFSETQ. CDR3 length: 12 amino acids. CDR3 protein: CASRLGITEAFF. The DNA for the CDR3 is TGCGCCAGCAGGTTGGGGATCACTGAAGCTTTCTTT.

This clone was seen only a few times. V gene TRBV7-8 combines with J gene TRBJ2-7; D remains ambiguous. Per germline, CDR1 SGHVS and CDR2 FQNEAQ. The CDR3 is 13 amino acids. V shed 3 bases and J shed 2 bases, with 8 bases lying between them. CDR3: CASSFDKPYEQYF. The CDR3 DNA follows: TGTGCCAGCAGCTTTGACAAGCCCTACGAGCAGTACTTC.

The V gene is TRBV18, the J gene TRBJ2-6, with D tentatively TRBD1 or TRBD2 (5 bases each). V was shortened by 3 bases and J by 2 bases, with 8 bases between the two germline ends. This CDR3 contains 15 residues. Germline V lookup: CDR1 KGHSH, CDR2 LQKENI. CDR3 residues: CASSPPGPGANVLTF. CDR3 in DNA: TGTGCCAGCTCACCTCCGGGACCTGGGGCCAACGTCCTGACTTTC. Supplemented by reference TRBV18 and TRBJ2-6, the full variable domain reads NAGVMQNPRHLVRRRGQEARLRCSPMKGHSHVYWYRQLPEEGLKFMVYLQKENIIDESGMPKERFSAEFPKEGPSILRIQQVVRGDSAAYFCASSPPGPGANVLTFGAGSRLTVL.

The rearrangement links TRBV30 to TRBJ1-6; tentative D call: TRBD1 (5 bases). The CDR3 runs to 13 residues. V was clipped by 5 bases and J by 3 bases, with 8 bases between them. Germline-derived CDR1 and CDR2 are GTSNPN and SVGIG (reference sequence). This CDR3 is CAWEGNYNSPLHF. The CDR3 DNA sequence: TGTGCCTGGGAGGGGAACTATAATTCACCCCTCCACTTT.

The chain combines TRBV3-1 (or the pseudogene TRBV3-2) with TRBJ1-1; no definite D call. The germline CDR1 and CDR2 sequences are LGHDT and YNNKEL (reference sequence). V was pared by 2 bases and J by 4 bases, with 8 bases between. The CDR3 has 13 residues. The CDR3 bases are TGTGCCAGCAGCCAACCTACACTCACTGAAGCTTTCTTT. This sequence encodes CASSQPTLTEAFF.

J is TRBJ1-2 and V is TRBV30, with TRBD1 as a possible D gene (5 bases). The CDR3 is made up of 13 amino acids. The V end lost 0 bases, the J end lost 4 bases, and 9 bases lay between the germline ends. Germline values: CDR1 GTSNPN, CDR2 SVGIG (reference sequence). DNA for the CDR3: TGTGCCTGGAGTGTGGGACTCTTCTATGGCTACACCTTC. It yields the protein CAWSVGLFYGYTF.

The chain joins TRBV7-2 to TRBJ2-7, with 8 bases lining up with TRBD1. From germline, CDR1 is SGHTA and CDR2 FQGNSA. The ends lost 3 bases at V and 0 bases at J; junction bases unmatched: 4. CDR3 length: 15 residues. The CDR3 sequence: CASSLRTGFSYEQYF. The CDR3 DNA follows: TGTGCCAGCAGCTTGAGGACAGGGTTCTCCTACGAGCAGTACTTC.

This clone was detected only once. The chain links TRBV3-1 (or the pseudogene TRBV3-2) to TRBJ1-1; possibly TRBD1 for D (6 bases). The CDR3 length is 13 residues. The V gene lost 4 bases and the J gene lost 6 bases, with 12 bases spanning the gap. CDR1 and CDR2 (germline): LGHDT, YNNKEL (reference sequence). Here the CDR3 reads CASSPFEGAEAFF. The DNA of the CDR3 is TGTGCCAGCAGCCCTTTCGAGGGGGCTGAAGCTTTCTTT.

The rearrangement joins TRBV7-3 to TRBJ1-5; a possible D gene is TRBD1 (5 bases). Germline V gives CDR1 SGHTA, CDR2 FQGTGA. The CDR3 runs to 16 residues. Trimming removed 5 bases from V and 2 bases from J, with 16 bases in between. The CDR3 bases are TGTGCCAGCAGCCCCCCACTAAGGGGTTGCAATCAGCCCCAGCATTTT. It is translated as CASSPPLRGCNQPQHF.

This clone was seen once. The rearrangement links TRBV18 to TRBJ1-5; tentatively, D is TRBD1 (5 bases). Germline loops: CDR1 KGHSH, CDR2 LQKENI. Trimming removed 9 bases at V and 0 bases at J, with 15 bases between. The CDR3 length is 15 residues. This CDR3 reads CASPHWGNSNQPQHF. The CDR3 DNA follows: TGTGCCAGTCCACATTGGGGGAATAGCAATCAGCCCCAGCATTTT.

Here the CDR3 reads CASSVRVNTEAFF. The CDR3 bases are TGTGCCAGCAGTGTCAGGGTGAACACTGAAGCTTTCTTT. The chain has TRBV9 and TRBJ1-1; D may be TRBD1 (5 bases). Germline V CDR1 and CDR2: SGDLS, YYNGEE. The CDR3 is made up of 13 amino acids. Trimming stripped 5 bases from V and 0 bases from J, with 8 bases between.

This sequence joins TRBV14 and TRBJ2-7; 11 nucleotides line up with TRBD1. CDR3 length: 17 amino acids. CDR1 is SGHDN, CDR2 FVKESK, per germline. The junction had 10 bases not matched to a gene; V was cut back by 1 base and J by 5 bases. CDR3 amino acids: CASSQGLGQGVLNEQYF. DNA for the CDR3: TGTGCCAGCAGCCAAGGTTTGGGACAGGGGGTGTTGAACGAGCAGTACTTC. Drawing the rest from reference TRBV14 and TRBJ2-7, the complete variable domain is EAGVTQFPSHSVIEKGQTVTLRCDPISGHDNLYWYRRVMGKEIKFLLHFVKESKQDESGMPNNRFLAERTGGTYSTLKVQPAELEDSGVYFCASSQGLGQGVLNEQYFGPGTRLTVT.